This passage covers 7 T cell receptor beta chains from one sample sequenced in a study of cytomegalovirus exposure and HLA in healthy donors. Use of 60 Vbeta and 13 Jbeta primers characterized the PCR. Repertoires were generated with immunoSEQ multiplex PCR, while TCRdb's copy carries only in-frame clones and drops some. The sample yields about 120,000 clones, around 80% seen once. The source material was PBMCs. The source of these receptors is a woman younger than 30 in good health and CMV-seronegative.

The V gene is TRBV19, the J gene TRBJ2-5; the D is unclear. The ends were cut back, 3 bases at V and 1 base at J, with 12 bases in the middle. CDR1 and CDR2 from the germline V gene are LNHDA and SQIVND (reference sequence). This CDR3 has 15 amino acids. CDR3 residues: CASSMITGGQETQYF. The CDR3 DNA follows: TGTGCCAGTAGTATGATCACTGGCGGCCAAGAGACCCAGTACTTC.

V is TRBV19 and J is TRBJ1-4; D ambiguous. Germline V CDR1 and CDR2: LNHDA, SQIVND (reference sequence). This CDR3 has 14 amino acids. The ends were cut back, 4 bases at V and 4 bases at J, with 10 bases in the middle. CDR3 DNA: TGTGCCAGTAGTAGTTCCAGGTATAATGAAAAACTGTTTTTT. This translates into CASSSSRYNEKLFF.

This rearrangement joins TRBV7-2 to TRBJ2-2, with D possibly TRBD1 on 5 matching bases. The CDR3 is 17 residues long. V shed 1 base and J shed 0 bases, with 12 bases lying between them. CDR1 is SGHTA, CDR2 FQGNSA, per germline. The CDR3 DNA reads TGTGCCAGCAGCTTAGGGAGACGACAGTCGAACACCGGGGAGCTGTTTTTT. This translates into CASSLGRRQSNTGELFF.

This chain connects TRBV15 to TRBJ2-2; D might be TRBD1 (6 bases). Germline values: CDR1 LNHNV, CDR2 YYDKDF (reference sequence). This CDR3 is 17 amino acids long. V shed 0 bases and J shed 6 bases, with 17 bases lying between them. The CDR3 bases are TGTGCCACCAGCAGAGATCACCAGGGGAGACTGTCCGGGGAGCTGTTTTTT. Translation: CATSRDHQGRLSGELFF.

The rearrangement links TRBV6-1 to TRBJ2-1; perhaps TRBD2 as D (5 bases). The CDR3 has 13 amino acids. Trimming pared 8 bases from V and 0 bases from J, leaving 8 bases between. The germline V gene encodes CDR1 MNHNS and CDR2 SASEGT. The DNA of the CDR3 is TGTGCCAGCCGGGGTGGCTCCTACAATGAGCAGTTCTTC. Amino acid sequence: CASRGGSYNEQFF.

The chain employs TRBV4-1 and TRBJ2-7, with 9 bases matching TRBD2. Germline V gene data show CDR1 as MGHRA and CDR2 as YSYEKL. The CDR3 totals 16 residues. V was pared by 1 base and J by 0 bases, with 4 bases of the junction left unmatched. CDR3 sequence reads: CASSQGLAESSYEQYF. The CDR3 bases are TGCGCCAGCAGCCAAGGACTAGCGGAAAGCTCCTACGAGCAGTACTTC.

V and J are TRBV12-5 and TRBJ1-3; weak D call: TRBD1 (5 bases). This CDR3 has 14 residues. The germline V gene has CDR1 LGHNT and CDR2 FRNRAP. Trimming stripped 3 bases from V and 4 bases from J, with 10 bases between. The CDR3, as DNA: TGTGCTAGTGGTTTTGGGGGGAACGGAAACACCATATATTTT. This gives the protein CASGFGGNGNTIYF.